The clone carrying this T cell receptor beta chain was seen repeatedly, ten times or more. Its specificity is unknown. These data originate in a study of T cells after posttransplantation cyclophosphamide. Broader study findings: Recipient CMV seropositivity and CMV reactivation strongly tracked TRB clonality. Later post-transplant blood repertoires were often dominated by donor CD8+ memory clones. Skin or GI-infiltrating T cells shared few TRB sequences with blood.

This related bone marrow graft donor gave peripheral blood on the day of marrow donation. The CDR3 extends over 15 amino acids. The germline V gene has CDR1 WNHNN and CDR2 SYGVQD (reference sequence). V dropped 4 bases and J dropped 6; count of bases not matched to a gene: 5. Method: immunoSEQ multiplex PCR; TCRdb's copy keeps in-frame clones and lacks some. The record shows around 26,000 clones for this sample, with no singletons present. The sequence came from a woman between 50 and 59 years old in good health, CMV-negative, and a related stem cell transplant donor. This chain uses TRBV10-1 with TRBJ1-5, with 11 bases identical to TRBD1. The sample consisted of PBMCs. As DNA, the CDR3 is TGCGCCAGCAGTGCCCGGGACAGGGGGTTTCAGCCCCAGCATTTT. Its translation is CASSARDRGFQPQHF.